Below are 11 T cell receptor beta chains sequenced from a single sample in a study of tumor-infiltrating lymphocytes in primary liver carcinoma (dated by TCRdb to the late 2010s). Without any cell sorting, total RNA and DNA were co-extracted from 20-30 mg of bulk tissue using the AllPrep DNA/RNA mini kit. TCRdb records Illumina HiSeq 2500 as the sequencer. TCRbeta-specific cDNA was reverse-transcribed from 500 to 550 ng total RNA using a constant-region primer and ProtoScript II reverse transcriptase. TCRbeta libraries were built with three nested multiplex PCR rounds, a slightly modified ARM-PCR procedure. Each of the first two PCR rounds ran for around 10 cycles using multiplex TRBV1-TRBV30 forward primers together with a Cbeta reverse primer. TCRdb passed the public sequencing reads through fastp at Q25 and MiXCR, retaining productive beta sequences. Entries that share a CDR3 protein sequence are merged under the most common genes and DNA. This sample holds tens of thousands of distinct CDR3 sequences; roughly 74% were observed only once. The ten largest clones add up to roughly 15% of the sample.

Sequencing input: liver tumor tissue from sampling region 4. The sample's cell subset or site label is to be understood as: tumor region T4, right-lateral pole. Receptors originate from a man in his forties or fifties with primary liver carcinoma and hepatitis B virus infection.

About this clonotype: Germline is not matched at one junction end, which may reflect a read error. The J gene is TRBJ1-4, the V gene TRBV29-1, with a weak D call TRBD1 (6 bases). Germline lookup yields CDR1 SQVTM and CDR2 ANQGSEA. This CDR3 contains 14 residues. CDR3 nucleotides: TGCAGTACTTCCGAACAGGGACATTATGAAAAACTGTTTTTC. Its translation is CSTSEQGHYEKLFF.

Only a few counts were recorded for this clonotype. One base away lies a much larger clone, so this may be a sequencing read error. The chain recombines TRBV28 with TRBJ1-1; a possible D gene is TRBD1 (5 bases). The CDR3 spans 13 residues. Germline-derived CDR1 and CDR2 are MDHEN and SYDVKM. Trimming shortened V by 9 bases and J by 3 bases, and 14 bases separated the two germline ends. In DNA form, the CDR3 reads TGTGCCAGTTTCAACCCGGGGGACACTGAAGCTTTCTTT. It specifies CASFNPGDTEAFF.

This clonotype was recorded once. One junction end disagrees with the germline gene, perhaps due to a read error. V is TRBV2 and J is TRBJ1-4, with unresolved D. This CDR3 is built from 13 residues. Germline CDR1 SNHLY, CDR2 FYNNEI. For the CDR3, the DNA is TGTGCCAGCAGTCCCCGGGATAATGAAAAACTGATTTTT. Residues: CASSPRDNEKLIF.

This clonotype came up a few times. As the CDR3 is not closed by the conserved phenylalanine or tryptophan, this likely results from a read error. This rearrangement joins TRBV7-8 to TRBJ2-7; 10 bases fit TRBD2. The CDR3 sequence is 15 residues long. The trim removed 2 bases at V and 7 bases at J, leaving 8 bases unmatched. Germline-derived CDR1 and CDR2 are SGHVS and FQNEAQ. The CDR3 loop reads CASSLSASGRGEQYS. CDR3 DNA sequence: TGTGCCAGCAGCTTATCTGCTAGCGGGAGAGGTGAGCAGTACTCC.

This clonotype is medium-sized by share. V gene TRBV30 combines with J gene TRBJ2-1; a weak D match, TRBD2 (5 bases). The V end lost 3 bases, the J end lost 1 base, and 16 bases lay between the germline ends. The V gene's germline CDR1 is GTSNPN and CDR2 SVGIG (reference sequence). The CDR3 contains 16 residues. DNA for the CDR3: TGTGCCTGGAGCCGGCCGGGGTCTGAGTCCTACAATGAGCAGTTCTTC. Translated, it gives CAWSRPGSESYNEQFF. Together with reference TRBV30 and TRBJ2-1, the CDR3 gives the full variable domain: SQTIHQWPATLVQPVGSPLSLECTVEGTSNPNLYWYRQAAGRGLQLLFYSVGIGQISSEVPQNLSASRPQDRQFILSSKKLLLSDSGFYLCAWSRPGSESYNEQFFGPGTRLTVL.

In regard to this clonotype: One end of the junction is discordant with germline, which a read error may explain. V is TRBV6-1 and J is TRBJ2-4, with 8 positions matching TRBD2. This CDR3 spans 16 amino acids. Germline CDR1 reads MNHNS; CDR2 reads SASEGT. CDR3 nucleotide sequence: TGTCCCAGCAGTGCCACGGGGGGGTTCAGCAAAAACATTCAGTACTTC. Protein sequence: CPSSATGGFSKNIQYF.

Turning to this clonotype: The junction and the germline gene differ at one end; a read error may be behind it. The chain uses TRBV6-2 or TRBV6-3 and TRBJ1-2; D gene unclear. The CDR3 runs to 12 residues. Looked up from germline, CDR1 is MNHEY and CDR2 is SVGEGT. The CDR3 bases are TGTGCCATCAGCGAGAGGCAATATGGCTACACTTTC. Translation: CAISERQYGYTF.

Many counts were recorded for this clonotype. The chain carries TRBV15 and TRBJ2-6; 7 bases are shared with TRBD1. Germline trimming cut 3 bases from V and 1 base from J; bases unmatched to any gene: 0. The CDR3 sequence is 15 residues long. Germline V gene lookup returns CDR1 LNHNV and CDR2 YYDKDF (reference sequence). In DNA, the CDR3 is TGTGCCACCAGCAGGGACAGGTCTGGGGCCAACGTCCTGACTTTC. Its translation: CATSRDRSGANVLTF.

Concerning this clonotype itself: At one of its ends the junction is not consistent with the germline gene, which may arise from a read error. The chain couples TRBV29-1 to TRBJ2-5, with 13 nucleotides matching TRBD2. Germline lookup yields CDR1 SQVTM and CDR2 ANQGSEA. This CDR3 spans 15 amino acids. The DNA for the CDR3 is TGCAGCGTTCGGACTAGCGGGAGTCGGGCAGATACCCAGAACTTC. This sequence encodes CSVRTSGSRADTQNF.

In the case of this clonotype: The junction departs from the called germline gene at one end, perhaps through a read error. The genes are TRBV5-1 and TRBJ2-3; TRBD2 aligns across 8 bases. CDR3 length equals 16 residues. Germline CDR1 and CDR2: SGHRS and YFSETQ. CDR3 in DNA: TGCGCCAGCAACTATTTAGCGGGGTCTAGCACAGATACACAGTATTTT. Encoded protein: CASNYLAGSSTDTQYF.

Points on this clonotype: A much larger clone differs from this one at a single base, so this may be a read error. V usage is TRBV20-1 and J usage is TRBJ2-1; 9 positions agree with TRBD1. The CDR3 has 15 amino acids. The germline CDR1 and CDR2 sequences are DFQATT and SNEGSKA (reference sequence). The CDR3 sequence: CSDRHLGTGISEQFF. The DNA of the CDR3 is TGCAGTGATAGACACTTGGGGACAGGGATCTCTGAGCAGTTCTTC.